A single sample gave rise to the 27 T cell receptor beta chains below, sequenced in a study of Ad26.COV2.S vaccination and SARS-CoV-2 variants. Documented treatment: around 19 received Ad26.COV2.S at low or high dose, single or two shots; roughly 5 received placebo; per-sample allocation not given. The investigators took samples on day 63 after the first vaccine or placebo injection. Profiling relied on immunoSEQ multiplex PCR, and the TCRdb table lists in-frame clones only, not all of them. This sample carries roughly 400,000 clones, about 90% of them seen once, and the ten largest clones take more than 1.5%. This sample comprised peripheral blood, obtained in a trial of Ad26.COV2.S vaccine versus placebo. The receptor source for this set is a person aged 18-65 years who received the Ad26.COV2.S COVID-19 vaccine or a placebo.

This clone was counted a single time. The genes are TRBV11-2 and TRBJ1-3; D not resolved. V was cut by 0 bases and J by 0 bases, with 6 bases left in between. From germline, CDR1 is SGHAT and CDR2 FQNNGV. The CDR3 is 15 residues long. DNA of the CDR3: TGTGCCAGCAGCTTAGATCTGAGCTCTGGAAACACCATATATTTT. Its protein product is CASSLDLSSGNTIYF.

The chain combines TRBV7-9 with TRBJ2-7; D is unclear. CDR3 length: 14 amino acids. CDR1 SEHNR and CDR2 FQNEAQ come from the germline V gene (reference sequence). Between the trimmed V and J ends, which lost 1 base and 2 bases, there was a span of 9 bases. The chain's CDR3 is CASSLETGAYEQYF. The CDR3 DNA follows: TGTGCCAGCAGCTTAGAGACTGGAGCCTACGAGCAGTACTTC. The whole variable domain, filled in from reference TRBV7-9 and TRBJ2-7, reads DTGVSQNPRHKITKRGQNVTFRCDPISEHNRLYWYRQTLGQGPEFLTYFQNEAQLEKSRLLSDRFSAERPKGSFSTLEIQRTEQGDSAMYLCASSLETGAYEQYFGPGTRLTVT.

This clone was seen just once. The chain recombines TRBV6-2 or TRBV6-3 with TRBJ1-2; TRBD1 is a possible D gene (6 bases). The CDR3 runs to 15 residues. The V gene's germline CDR1 is MNHEY and CDR2 SVGEGT. V lost 2 bases to trimming and J lost 8 bases, with 18 bases between them. The CDR3 loop reads CASSYGLGAGEGYTF. DNA for the CDR3: TGTGCCAGCAGTTACGGGCTGGGGGCCGGAGAGGGCTACACCTTC.

The chain joins TRBV28 to TRBJ2-7; D possibly uses TRBD1 or TRBD2 (6 bases each). V lost 7 bases, J lost 6 bases, and 10 bases lay in between. The CDR3 consists of 11 residues. Looked up from germline, CDR1 is MDHEN and CDR2 is SYDVKM. The CDR3 DNA follows: TGTGCCAGCACCTCGGGGGCCGAGCAGTACTTC. This codes for CASTSGAEQYF.

This clone was counted between two and nine times. The chain is built from TRBV7-9 and TRBJ1-3; unclear D gene. This CDR3 is built from 15 residues. Trimming removed 5 bases at V and 0 bases at J, with 11 bases between. Germline CDR1 reads SEHNR; CDR2 reads FQNEAQ (reference sequence). The CDR3 is CASSLMQASGNTIYF. CDR3 nucleotide sequence: TGTGCCAGCAGCCTAATGCAGGCCTCTGGAAACACCATATATTTT. Based on the CDR3 plus reference TRBV7-9 and TRBJ1-3, the full variable domain is DTGVSQNPRHKITKRGQNVTFRCDPISEHNRLYWYRQTLGQGPEFLTYFQNEAQLEKSRLLSDRFSAERPKGSFSTLEIQRTEQGDSAMYLCASSLMQASGNTIYFGEGSWLTVV.

The CDR3 sequence is CASSSQGAYSPLHF. The CDR3 coding sequence is TGTGCCAGCAGCTCACAGGGGGCGTATTCACCCCTCCACTTT. This chain uses TRBV7-2 with TRBJ1-6, with TRBD1 matching 9 bases. Germline lookup yields CDR1 SGHTA and CDR2 FQGNSA. The junction had 3 bases not matched to a gene; V was cut back by 4 bases and J by 8 bases. CDR3 length equals 14 residues.

The chain combines TRBV5-1 with TRBJ2-7, with 12 bases matching TRBD2. Germline values: CDR1 SGHRS, CDR2 YFSETQ. This CDR3 region has 17 residues. Trimming cost V 2 bases and J 1 base; bases outside gene matches: 7. CDR3 loop: CASSFGLAGLPSYEQYF. The CDR3 nucleotides read TGCGCCAGCAGCTTCGGACTAGCGGGGCTACCTTCCTACGAGCAGTACTTC.

This clone was seen only once. The chain joins TRBV14 to TRBJ2-7, with 9 bases that match TRBD1. The CDR3 spans 14 residues. CDR1 is SGHDN and CDR2 is FVKESK in the germline V gene. V lost 3 bases and J lost 5; bases outside the gene matches: 5. This CDR3 reads CASSHYRGRDEQYF. The DNA for the CDR3 is TGTGCCAGCAGCCATTACAGGGGGCGCGACGAGCAGTACTTC.

This chain links TRBV30 with TRBJ2-2; 12 nucleotides align to TRBD2. Losses at the gene ends were 1 base for V and 3 bases for J; bases not matched to a gene: 6. This CDR3 spans 17 amino acids. Per the germline V gene, CDR1 is GTSNPN and CDR2 is SVGIG (reference sequence). CDR3 bases: TGTGCCTGGAGTGCCACAGGACTAGCGGGACACACCGGGGAGCTGTTTTTT. It encodes CAWSATGLAGHTGELFF. Together with reference TRBV30 and TRBJ2-2, the CDR3 gives the full variable domain: SQTIHQWPATLVQPVGSPLSLECTVEGTSNPNLYWYRQAAGRGLQLLFYSVGIGQISSEVPQNLSASRPQDRQFILSSKKLLLSDSGFYLCAWSATGLAGHTGELFFGEGSRLTVL.

The rearrangement joins TRBV7-9 to TRBJ2-1, with 9 bases lining up with TRBD1. CDR1 and CDR2 from the germline V gene are SEHNR and FQNEAQ (reference sequence). This CDR3 is 19 amino acids long. J was trimmed by 8 bases and V by 4 bases; bases with no gene match: 21. Here the CDR3 DNA reads TGTGCCAGCAGCTCTCCTCAACTACAGGGGGCTGTTCGGATCTATGAGCAGTTCTTC. It yields the protein CASSSPQLQGAVRIYEQFF.

Note on this clone: This sample also contains other DNA sequences that code for the same CDR3. The chain recombines TRBV7-2 with TRBJ1-5; tentative D call: TRBD1 (5 bases). The CDR3 spans 15 residues. Germline lookup yields CDR1 SGHTA and CDR2 FQGNSA. V was shortened by 1 base and J by 2 bases, with 9 bases between the two germline ends. The CDR3 DNA reads as TGTGCCAGCAGCTTAGACGGGGCTGGCAATCAGCCCCAGCATTTT. Protein: CASSLDGAGNQPQHF.

The rearrangement uses TRBV7-2 and TRBJ2-7; the D gene could be TRBD1 or TRBD2 (6 bases each). The CDR3 runs to 15 residues. Trimming left V 5 bases short and J 2 bases short, with 16 bases between. Germline V CDR1 and CDR2: SGHTA, FQGNSA. The CDR3 is CASSLTGGGTYEQYF. DNA for the CDR3: TGTGCCAGCAGCCTGACAGGAGGGGGAACCTACGAGCAGTACTTC.

The rearrangement links TRBV19 to TRBJ1-4; D gene uncertain. In germline, CDR1 is LNHDA, CDR2 SQIVND (reference sequence). V was cut by 4 bases and J by 7 bases, with 7 bases left in between. The CDR3 length is 12 residues. CDR3 amino acids: CASSNGGEKLFF. As DNA, the CDR3 is TGTGCCAGTAGTAATGGTGGTGAAAAACTGTTTTTT.

The J gene is TRBJ2-7, the V gene TRBV13; 8 positions match TRBD2. V lost 2 bases and J lost 5; bases outside the gene matches: 5. CDR1 and CDR2 from the germline V gene are PRHDT and FYEKMQ (reference sequence). This CDR3 spans 14 amino acids. The CDR3 sequence: CASSLPGGLHEQYF. The DNA for the CDR3 is TGTGCCAGCAGCTTACCGGGGGGGCTGCACGAGCAGTACTTC.

This clone was seen once. The CDR3 coding sequence is TGTGCCAGCAGCGTAGCGGGACAGGGGGGCTATGGCTACACCTTC. Translated, it gives CASSVAGQGGYGYTF. The chain carries TRBV9 and TRBJ1-2; TRBD1 matches at 11 bases. This CDR3 contains 15 residues. CDR1 is SGDLS, CDR2 YYNGEE, per germline. Trimming removed 0 bases from V and 4 bases from J; junction bases left unmatched: 2. Looking up the rest from reference TRBV9 and TRBJ1-2 gives the full variable domain: DSGVTQTPKHLITATGQRVTLRCSPRSGDLSVYWYQQSLDQGLQFLIQYYNGEERAKGNILERFSAQQFPDLHSELNLSSLELGDSALYFCASSVAGQGGYGYTFGSGTRLTVV.

The V call is TRBV20-1, the J call TRBJ1-1; D gene unclear. With 6 bases removed from V and 1 base from J, the gap between germline ends came to 3 bases. CDR3 length equals 10 residues. Germline loops: CDR1 DFQATT, CDR2 SNEGSKA (reference sequence). For the CDR3, the DNA is TGCAGTGCAACGAACACTGAAGCTTTCTTT. Residues: CSATNTEAFF.

The V call is TRBV29-1, the J call TRBJ2-5, with TRBD2 matching over 13 bases. Germline V lookup: CDR1 SQVTM, CDR2 ANQGSEA. This CDR3 is 16 amino acids long. The ends lost 3 bases at V and 8 bases at J; junction bases unmatched: 12. In DNA, the CDR3 is TGCAGCGTTGAGGGGACTAGCGGGGAGCCCGCCATCACCCAGTACTTC. Its translation is CSVEGTSGEPAITQYF.

The rearrangement uses TRBV5-1 and TRBJ2-7; tentatively, D is TRBD1 (5 bases). V lost 2 bases to trimming and J lost 3 bases, with 15 bases between them. The CDR3 totals 15 residues. In germline, CDR1 is SGHRS, CDR2 YFSETQ. CDR3 protein: CASSFEAQGDYEQYF. Here the CDR3 DNA reads TGCGCCAGCAGCTTTGAGGCGCAGGGCGACTACGAGCAGTACTTC.

The V gene is TRBV23-1, the J gene TRBJ2-7; no clear D gene. TRBV23-1 qualifies as an ORF whose function is uncertain. CDR3 length: 10 residues. Trimming took 2 bases from V and 9 from J, leaving 5 bases between them. In nucleotides, the CDR3 is TGCGCCAGCAGTCAAATCGGGCAGTACTTC. This encodes CASSQIGQYF.

This sequence joins TRBV2 and TRBJ1-6, with TRBD1 as a possible D gene (5 bases). The CDR3 covers 14 residues. Trimming took 9 bases from V and 5 from J, leaving 14 bases between them. In germline, CDR1 is SNHLY, CDR2 FYNNEI. The CDR3 sequence: CARGLDSHNSPLHF. Here the CDR3 DNA reads TGTGCCAGGGGGCTGGATTCGCATAATTCACCCCTCCACTTT.

This chain links TRBV7-9 with TRBJ2-3; TRBD2 matches at 8 bases. The CDR3 length is 16 residues. In germline, CDR1 is SEHNR, CDR2 FQNEAQ (reference sequence). J gave up 4 bases and V 5 bases, and 11 bases lay outside the gene matches. CDR3 amino acids: CASSLRGRGVSDTQYF. The CDR3, as DNA: TGTGCCAGCAGCCTTAGAGGGCGGGGGGTCTCAGATACGCAGTATTTT. Based on the CDR3 plus reference TRBV7-9 and TRBJ2-3, the full variable domain is DTGVSQNPRHKITKRGQNVTFRCDPISEHNRLYWYRQTLGQGPEFLTYFQNEAQLEKSRLLSDRFSAERPKGSFSTLEIQRTEQGDSAMYLCASSLRGRGVSDTQYFGPGTRLTVL.

The gene calls are TRBV5-4 and TRBJ1-2, with 9 bases aligning to TRBD1. Unmatched junction bases numbered 2, after V lost 0 bases and J lost 5 bases. In germline, CDR1 is SGHNT, CDR2 YYREEE (reference sequence). The CDR3 sequence is 14 residues long. In DNA, the CDR3 is TGTGCCAGCAGCTTGGGGACAGGGGAGTATGGCTACACCTTC. This sequence encodes CASSLGTGEYGYTF.

This clone has a single count. CDR3 nucleotide sequence: TGTGCCAGCAGTTCCGCGGGGGCTGGGGCCAACGTCCTGACTTTC. Protein product: CASSSAGAGANVLTF. This chain links TRBV6-2 or TRBV6-3 with TRBJ2-6; 7 positions agree with TRBD2. Germline values: CDR1 MNHEY, CDR2 SVGEGT. This CDR3 spans 15 amino acids. V lost 4 bases and J lost 2; bases outside the gene matches: 2.

The chain recombines TRBV4-1 with TRBJ2-2; 9 nucleotides line up with TRBD1. CDR3 length equals 16 residues. The J segment lost 3 bases and the V segment lost 4 bases, leaving 6 bases of the junction unmatched. Per germline, CDR1 MGHRA and CDR2 YSYEKL. DNA for the CDR3: TGCGCCAGCAGCCCCCTGGGACAGGGCGACACCGGGGAGCTGTTTTTT. It yields the protein CASSPLGQGDTGELFF.

V gene TRBV6-2 or TRBV6-3 combines with J gene TRBJ2-5; 7 nucleotides align to TRBD1. This CDR3 comprises 16 residues. V shed 2 bases, J shed 2 bases, and the junction held 8 bases outside the gene matches. Germline loops: CDR1 MNHEY, CDR2 SVGEGT. The CDR3 sequence: CASSYPGTGDQETQYF. CDR3 nucleotide sequence: TGTGCCAGCAGTTACCCTGGAACAGGGGATCAAGAGACCCAGTACTTC.

The rearrangement uses TRBV7-9 and TRBJ2-2; D call uncertain. V lost 5 bases and J 1 base, leaving 14 bases between the germline ends. In germline, CDR1 is SEHNR, CDR2 FQNEAQ (reference sequence). CDR3 length: 16 residues. The CDR3 loop is CASSPQTTRNTGELFF. As DNA, the CDR3 is TGTGCCAGCAGCCCCCAGACAACAAGGAACACCGGGGAGCTGTTTTTT.

The chain combines TRBV6-5 with TRBJ2-5; 12 bases are a match to TRBD1. Trimming removed 7 bases from V and 4 bases from J; junction bases left unmatched: 7. The CDR3 contains 15 residues. The germline V gene encodes CDR1 MNHEY and CDR2 SVGAGI. CDR3 amino acids: CASTLGTGGRETQYF. CDR3 DNA sequence: TGTGCCAGCACACTCGGGACAGGGGGCCGAGAGACCCAGTACTTC.